This T cell receptor (beta chain) was identified during a study of CD8+ T cells in alopecia areata. As for the study in general: Tofacitinib administration to treated patients was oral, at 5 to 10 mg twice daily.

This clone was recorded a few times. CDR1 and CDR2 (germline): SGDLS, YYNGEE. The V gene end was trimmed by 0 bases and the J gene end by 4 bases; junction bases not matched to a gene: 12. The CDR3 is made up of 18 amino acids. Samples from alopecia areata patients were lesional scalp punch biopsies and peripheral blood. PBMCs yielded sorted CD4+ and CD8+ T cells. It was cDNA, reverse transcribed from extracted RNA, that served as the sequencing template. Sequenced by immunoSEQ multiplex PCR; TCRdb stores in-frame clones only, minus some. The table has 100,000 to 150,000 clones, 45% to 65% seen once. The sample in question was CD4+ T cells sorted from blood, obtained at week 0. The chain is built from TRBV9 and TRBJ2-1; 8 bases are a match to TRBD2. This TCR came from a human donor with alopecia areata. The CDR3 coding sequence is TGTGCCAGCAGCGTAGCTGCTAGCGGGTTTGGAGGTTACAATGAGCAGTTCTTC. Translating gives CASSVAASGFGGYNEQFF.